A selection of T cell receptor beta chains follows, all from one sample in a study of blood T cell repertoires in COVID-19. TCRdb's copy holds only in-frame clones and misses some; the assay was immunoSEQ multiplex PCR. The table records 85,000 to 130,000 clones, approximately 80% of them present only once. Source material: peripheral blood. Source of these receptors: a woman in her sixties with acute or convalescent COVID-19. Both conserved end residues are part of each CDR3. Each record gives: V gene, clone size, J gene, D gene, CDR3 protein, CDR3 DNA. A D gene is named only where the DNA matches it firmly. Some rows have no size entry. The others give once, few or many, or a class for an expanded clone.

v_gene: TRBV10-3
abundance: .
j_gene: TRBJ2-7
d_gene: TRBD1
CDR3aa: CAISAGTGYEQYF
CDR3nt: TGTGCCATCAGCGCTGGGACAGGGTACGAGCAGTACTTC

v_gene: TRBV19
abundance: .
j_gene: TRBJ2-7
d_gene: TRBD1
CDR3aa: CASSGEGQGSEQYF
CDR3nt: TGTGCCAGCTCCGGCGAGGGACAGGGATCCGAGCAGTACTTC

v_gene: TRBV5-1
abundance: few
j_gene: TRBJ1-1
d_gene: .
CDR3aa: CASSLAAGSGAEAFF
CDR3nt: TGCGCCAGCAGCTTGGCCGCAGGGTCGGGCGCTGAAGCTTTCTTT

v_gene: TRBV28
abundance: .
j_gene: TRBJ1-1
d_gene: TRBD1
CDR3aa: CASSSADRVSTEAFF
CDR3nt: TGTGCCAGCAGTTCCGCTGACAGGGTTTCTACTGAAGCTTTCTTT

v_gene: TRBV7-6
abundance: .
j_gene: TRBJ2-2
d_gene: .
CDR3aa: CASSRGIGELFF
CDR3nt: TGTGCCAGCAGCCGGGGGATCGGGGAGCTGTTTTTT

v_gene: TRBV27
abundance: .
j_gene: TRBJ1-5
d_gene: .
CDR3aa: CASLPRGYSNQPQHF
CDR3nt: TGTGCCAGCCTTCCAAGGGGTTACAGCAATCAGCCCCAGCATTTT

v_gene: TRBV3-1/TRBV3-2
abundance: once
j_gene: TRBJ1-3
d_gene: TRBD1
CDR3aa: CASSPGQGRRSGNTIYF
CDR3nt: TGTGCCAGCAGCCCCGGACAGGGCCGCCGCTCTGGAAACACCATATATTTT

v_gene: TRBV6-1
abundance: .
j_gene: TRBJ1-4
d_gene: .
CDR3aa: CASSDWGFATNEKLFF
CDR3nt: TGTGCCAGCAGTGATTGGGGCTTTGCAACTAATGAAAAACTGTTTTTT

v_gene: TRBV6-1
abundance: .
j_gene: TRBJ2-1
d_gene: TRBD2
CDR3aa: CASSEGLAGGNEQFF
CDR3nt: TGTGCCAGCAGTGAAGGGCTAGCGGGGGGGAATGAGCAGTTCTTC

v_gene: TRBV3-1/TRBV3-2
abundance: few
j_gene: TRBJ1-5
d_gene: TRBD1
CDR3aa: CASSHRGGNQPQHF
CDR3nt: TGTGCCAGCAGCCACAGGGGGGGCAATCAGCCCCAGCATTTT

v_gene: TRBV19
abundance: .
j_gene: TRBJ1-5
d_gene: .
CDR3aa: CASSPRRDNQPQHF
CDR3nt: TGTGCCAGTAGCCCCCGTCGGGATAATCAGCCCCAGCATTTT

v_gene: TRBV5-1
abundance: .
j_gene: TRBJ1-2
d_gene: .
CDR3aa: CASSLEQGMNYGYTF
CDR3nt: TGCGCCAGCAGCTTGGAGCAGGGAATGAACTATGGCTACACCTTC

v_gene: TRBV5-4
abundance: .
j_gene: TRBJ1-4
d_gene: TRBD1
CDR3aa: CASSRRTGGEDEKLFF
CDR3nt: TGTGCCAGCAGCCGACGGACAGGGGGAGAAGATGAAAAACTGTTTTTT

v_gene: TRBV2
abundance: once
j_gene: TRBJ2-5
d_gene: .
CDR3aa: CASIYREIETQYF
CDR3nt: TGTGCCAGCATCTACAGGGAAATAGAGACCCAGTACTTC

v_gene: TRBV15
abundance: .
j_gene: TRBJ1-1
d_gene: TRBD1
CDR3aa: CATSSTGAVNTEAFF
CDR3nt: TGTGCCACCAGCAGCACAGGGGCCGTGAACACTGAAGCTTTCTTT

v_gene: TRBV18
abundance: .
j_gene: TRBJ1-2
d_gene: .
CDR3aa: CASSPRQGPSFRYGYTF
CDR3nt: TGTGCCAGCTCACCACGCCAGGGCCCGTCTTTCCGCTATGGCTACACCTTC

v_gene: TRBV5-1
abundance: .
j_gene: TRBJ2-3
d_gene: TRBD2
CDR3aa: CASSLDSGGTDTQYF
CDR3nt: TGCGCCAGCAGCTTGGATAGCGGGGGCACAGATACGCAGTATTTT

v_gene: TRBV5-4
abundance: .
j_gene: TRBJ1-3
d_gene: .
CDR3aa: CASSLEHSLLSGNTIYF
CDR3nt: TGTGCCAGCAGCTTGGAACATTCCCTTCTCTCTGGAAACACCATATATTTT

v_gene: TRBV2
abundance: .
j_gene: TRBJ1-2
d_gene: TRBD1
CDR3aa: CASSDLVTGGYGYTF
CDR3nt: TGTGCCAGCAGTGATCTGGTGACAGGGGGCTATGGCTACACCTTC

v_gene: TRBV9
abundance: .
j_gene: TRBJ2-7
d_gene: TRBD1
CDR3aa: CASSSRQGNHEQYF
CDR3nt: TGTGCCAGCAGCTCTAGACAGGGTAACCACGAGCAGTACTTC

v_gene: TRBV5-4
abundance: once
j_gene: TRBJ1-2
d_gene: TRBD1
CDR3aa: CASSTDRGPYGYTF
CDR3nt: TGTGCCAGCAGCACGGACAGGGGGCCCTATGGCTACACCTTC

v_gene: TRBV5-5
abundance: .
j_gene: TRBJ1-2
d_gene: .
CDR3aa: CASSRGSDYGYTF
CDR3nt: TGTGCCAGCAGCCGGGGGTCGGACTATGGCTACACCTTC

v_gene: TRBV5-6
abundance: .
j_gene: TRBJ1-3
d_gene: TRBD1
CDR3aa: CASSLAGQGSGNTIYF
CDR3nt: TGTGCCAGCAGCTTGGCTGGACAGGGCTCTGGAAACACCATATATTTT

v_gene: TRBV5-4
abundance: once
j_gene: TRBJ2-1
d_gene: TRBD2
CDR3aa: CASSLGGGANNEQFF
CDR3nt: TGTGCCAGCAGCTTAGGCGGGGGGGCCAACAATGAGCAGTTCTTC

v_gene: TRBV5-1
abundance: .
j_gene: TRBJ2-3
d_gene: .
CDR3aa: CASRPDSRTDTQYF
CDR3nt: TGCGCCAGCAGGCCGGACTCCCGCACAGATACGCAGTATTTT

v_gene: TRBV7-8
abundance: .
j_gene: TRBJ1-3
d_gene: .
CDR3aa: CASSLWLSSGNTIYF
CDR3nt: TGTGCCAGCAGCTTATGGCTGTCCTCTGGAAACACCATATATTTT

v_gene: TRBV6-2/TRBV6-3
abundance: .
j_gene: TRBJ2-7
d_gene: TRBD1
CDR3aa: CASSYGWDRVHEQYF
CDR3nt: TGTGCCAGCAGTTACGGGTGGGACAGGGTCCACGAGCAGTACTTC

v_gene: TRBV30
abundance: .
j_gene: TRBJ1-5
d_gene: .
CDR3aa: CAWSDGGGQPQHF
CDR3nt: TGTGCCTGGAGTGACGGGGGGGGCCAGCCCCAGCATTTT

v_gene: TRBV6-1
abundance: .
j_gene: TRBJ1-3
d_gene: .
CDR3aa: CASSDPGTLSGNTIYF
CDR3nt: TGTGCCAGCAGTGACCCAGGGACTCTCTCTGGAAACACCATATATTTT

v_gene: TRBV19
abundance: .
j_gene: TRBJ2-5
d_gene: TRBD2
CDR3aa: CASSIQAGYLQETQYF
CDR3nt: TGTGCCAGTAGTATACAAGCGGGGTACCTCCAAGAGACCCAGTACTTC

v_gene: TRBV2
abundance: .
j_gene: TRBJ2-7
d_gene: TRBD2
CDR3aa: CASSGTSGGAREQYF
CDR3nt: TGTGCCAGCAGTGGGACTAGCGGGGGGGCGCGGGAGCAGTACTTC

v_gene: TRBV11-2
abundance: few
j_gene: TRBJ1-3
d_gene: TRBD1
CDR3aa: CASSLRQGHSGNTIYF
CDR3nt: TGTGCCAGCAGCCTAAGACAGGGACACTCTGGAAACACCATATATTTT

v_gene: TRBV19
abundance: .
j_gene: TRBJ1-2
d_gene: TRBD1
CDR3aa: CASTPDRLYGYTF
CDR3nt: TGTGCCAGTACTCCGGACAGGCTATATGGCTACACCTTC

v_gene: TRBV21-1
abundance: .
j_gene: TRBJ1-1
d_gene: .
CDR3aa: CASSKGFGQGRPGPEAFF
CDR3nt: TGTGCCAGCAGCAAAGGGTTTGGACAGGGTCGTCCAGGCCCTGAAGCTTTCTTT

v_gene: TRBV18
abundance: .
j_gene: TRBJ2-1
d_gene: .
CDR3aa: CASSILESLSYNEQFF
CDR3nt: TGTGCCAGCTCGATACTAGAATCACTCTCCTACAATGAGCAGTTCTTC

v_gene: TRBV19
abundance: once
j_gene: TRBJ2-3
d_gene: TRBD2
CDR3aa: CASSSGGASDTQYF
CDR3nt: TGTGCCAGTAGTTCCGGGGGGGCCTCAGATACGCAGTATTTT

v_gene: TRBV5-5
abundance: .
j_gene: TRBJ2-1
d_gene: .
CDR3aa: CASSWDSAPYNEQFF
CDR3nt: TGTGCCAGCAGCTGGGATAGCGCGCCTTACAATGAGCAGTTCTTC

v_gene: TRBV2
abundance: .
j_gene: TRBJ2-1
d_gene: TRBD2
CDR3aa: CASSEAERGGRDEQFF
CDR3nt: TGTGCCAGCAGTGAAGCCGAACGGGGGGGCCGGGATGAGCAGTTCTTC

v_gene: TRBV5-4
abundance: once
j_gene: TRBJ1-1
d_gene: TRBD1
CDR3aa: CASSLYRGNEAFF
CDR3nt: TGTGCCAGCAGCTTGTACAGGGGGAATGAAGCTTTCTTT

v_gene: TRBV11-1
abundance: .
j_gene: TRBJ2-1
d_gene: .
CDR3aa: CASSSRVVRGHNEQFF
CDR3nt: TGTGCCAGCAGTTCGAGGGTGGTCAGGGGCCACAATGAGCAGTTCTTC

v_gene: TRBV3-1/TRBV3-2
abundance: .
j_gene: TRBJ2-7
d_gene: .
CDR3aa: CASSQAPGHSYEQYF
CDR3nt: TGTGCCAGCAGCCAAGCCCCAGGACACTCCTACGAGCAGTACTTC

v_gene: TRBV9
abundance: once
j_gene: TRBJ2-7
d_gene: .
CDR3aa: CASSPRGDSVYEQYF
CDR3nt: TGTGCCAGCAGCCCCCGTGGCGACAGTGTCTACGAGCAGTACTTC